The following is a T cell receptor beta chain sequence with its context. Antigen unknown. The entry originates in a study of T cell responses to AZD1222 COVID-19 vaccine. Broader study findings: Repertoire sampling was restricted to post-peak T cell response timepoints. Clonal diversity was possibly underestimated; the donors were predominantly white British and more often female. Spike as a whole was targeted by vaccine-associated CD4 TCRs, dominant at 160-218 and 743-854. Breadth and depth of Spike-specific TCRs rose after two AZD1222 doses.

The germline gives CDR1 ENHRY, CDR2 SYGVKD. Trimming removed 0 bases at V and 3 bases at J, with 15 bases between. The CDR3 runs to 17 residues. Profiled with immunoSEQ multiplex PCR; TCRdb holds only in-frame clones, not every one. The data show roughly 120,000 clones, roughly 90% seen once. This sequence originates from an adult who received the AZD1222 COVID-19 vaccine. Sample: peripheral blood, taken 28 days after the second AZD1222 dose. The chain employs TRBV10-3 and TRBJ1-5; D gene uncertain. The CDR3 nucleotides are TGTGCCATCAGTGAGTCGGCGGGAGTTCAAGTCAATCAGCCCCAGCATTTT. Translated, it gives CAISESAGVQVNQPQHF.